This TCR beta chain was identified in a study of cytomegalovirus exposure and HLA in healthy donors. Amplification used 60 Vbeta primers and 13 Jbeta primers. Repertoires were generated with immunoSEQ multiplex PCR, while TCRdb's copy carries only in-frame clones and drops some. This table holds about 180,000 clones, roughly four fifths found once. V was cut by 2 bases and J by 5 bases, with 13 bases left in between. Germline CDR1 reads MNHEY; CDR2 reads SMNVEV (reference sequence). The CDR3 covers 14 residues. This receptor was identified in a female donor in good health and CMV-seronegative. What was sequenced was PBMCs. V is TRBV27 and J is TRBJ2-7; unclear D gene. CDR3 DNA sequence: TGTGCCAGCAGTTTACAGGCTAACTTTCACGAGCAGTACTTC. Protein: CASSLQANFHEQYF.